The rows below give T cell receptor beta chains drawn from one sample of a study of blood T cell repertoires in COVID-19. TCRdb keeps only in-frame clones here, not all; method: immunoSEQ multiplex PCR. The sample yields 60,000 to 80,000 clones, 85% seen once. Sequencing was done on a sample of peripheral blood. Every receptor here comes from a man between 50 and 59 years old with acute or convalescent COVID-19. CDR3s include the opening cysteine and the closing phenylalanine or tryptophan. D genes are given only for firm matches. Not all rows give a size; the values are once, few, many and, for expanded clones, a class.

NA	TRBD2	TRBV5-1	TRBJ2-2	CASSLVAGPGELFF	TGCGCCAGCAGCTTGGTAGCGGGTCCCGGGGAGCTGTTTTTT
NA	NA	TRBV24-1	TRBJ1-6	CATRAQRDSPLHF	TGTGCCACCAGGGCCCAGCGGGATTCACCCCTCCACTTT
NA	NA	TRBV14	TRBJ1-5	CASSHDTNQPQHF	TGTGCCAGCAGCCATGACACCAATCAGCCCCAGCATTTT
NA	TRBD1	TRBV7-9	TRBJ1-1	CASSLTGQQSLDTEAFF	TGTGCCAGCAGCTTAACGGGACAGCAGTCCTTAGACACTGAAGCTTTCTTT
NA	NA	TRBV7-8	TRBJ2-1	CASSLVQGDEQFF	TGTGCCAGCAGCTTAGTACAGGGAGATGAGCAGTTCTTC
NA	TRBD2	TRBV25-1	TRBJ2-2	CASSEYSSGGAGELFF	TGTGCCAGCAGTGAATATTCTAGCGGGGGGGCCGGGGAGCTGTTTTTT
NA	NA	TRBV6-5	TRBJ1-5	CASGLTETQPQHF	TGTGCCAGCGGTTTGACTGAGACTCAGCCCCAGCATTTT
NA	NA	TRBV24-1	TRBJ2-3	CATSDPRGVTDTQYF	TGTGCCACCAGTGACCCCAGGGGGGTAACAGATACGCAGTATTTT
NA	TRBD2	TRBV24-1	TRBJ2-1	CATSDFTLAGEDEQFF	TGTGCCACCAGTGACTTCACCCTAGCGGGGGAAGATGAGCAGTTCTTC
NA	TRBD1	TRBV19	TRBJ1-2	CASSPGTAKIYGYTF	TGTGCCAGTAGTCCGGGGACAGCCAAAATCTATGGCTACACCTTC
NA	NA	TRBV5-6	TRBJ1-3	CASSLQGRGNTIYF	TGTGCCAGCAGCTTACAGGGAAGGGGAAACACCATATATTTT
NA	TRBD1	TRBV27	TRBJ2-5	CASSLQATGNVQETQYF	TGTGCCAGCAGTTTACAGGCGACAGGGAACGTCCAAGAGACCCAGTACTTC
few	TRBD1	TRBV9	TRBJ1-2	CASSVGAGGMYGYTF	TGTGCCAGCAGCGTAGGGGCAGGGGGCATGTATGGCTACACCTTC
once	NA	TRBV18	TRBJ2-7	CASQDSPTREQYF	TGTGCCAGCCAGGACAGCCCTACGAGGGAGCAGTACTTC
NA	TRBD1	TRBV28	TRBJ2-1	CASRDRGYNEQFF	TGTGCCAGCAGGGACAGGGGTTACAATGAGCAGTTCTTC
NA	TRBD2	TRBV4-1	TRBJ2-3	CASSQAGLARTDTQYF	TGCGCCAGCAGCCAAGCAGGACTAGCCCGCACAGATACGCAGTATTTT
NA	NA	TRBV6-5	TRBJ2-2	CASSLNTGELFF	TGTGCCAGCAGTCTAAACACCGGGGAGCTGTTTTTT
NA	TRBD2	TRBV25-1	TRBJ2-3	CASSDLLRGGTDTQYF	TGTGCCAGCAGTGACCTCCTTCGGGGGGGAACAGATACGCAGTATTTT
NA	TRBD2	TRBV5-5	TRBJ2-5	CASSLGPGLAGGIFETQYF	TGTGCCAGCAGCTTGGGTCCCGGCCTAGCGGGGGGCATATTCGAGACCCAGTACTTC
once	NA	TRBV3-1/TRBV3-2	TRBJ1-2	CASSQGLGVIDGYTF	TGTGCCAGCAGCCAAGGCTTAGGGGTGATAGATGGCTACACCTTC
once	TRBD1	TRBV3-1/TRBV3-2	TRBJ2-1	CASSPTGYYNEQFF	TGTGCCAGCAGCCCGACAGGGTACTACAATGAGCAGTTCTTC
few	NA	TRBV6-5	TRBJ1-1	CASRQDLYMNTEAFF	TGTGCCAGCAGACAGGATCTCTACATGAACACTGAAGCTTTCTTT
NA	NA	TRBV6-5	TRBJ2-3	CASSYKGERTDTQYF	TGTGCCAGCAGTTACAAGGGGGAGAGGACAGATACGCAGTATTTT
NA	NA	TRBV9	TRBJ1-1	CASSVEGGRNTEAFF	TGTGCCAGCAGCGTAGAGGGGGGGAGGAACACTGAAGCTTTCTTT
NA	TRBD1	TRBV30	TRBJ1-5	CAWSGTGAQPQHF	TGTGCCTGGAGTGGGACAGGGGCTCAGCCCCAGCATTTT
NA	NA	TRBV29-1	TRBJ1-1	CSVDGSPSPFF	TGCAGCGTTGACGGGTCCCCATCCCCTTTCTTT
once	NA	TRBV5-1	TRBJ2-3	CASSSSVTDTQYF	TGCGCCAGCAGCTCATCGGTGACAGATACGCAGTATTTT
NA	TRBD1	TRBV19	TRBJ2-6	CASSPRTGTSSGANVLTF	TGTGCCAGTAGTCCCCGGACAGGAACTAGCTCTGGGGCCAACGTCCTGACTTTC
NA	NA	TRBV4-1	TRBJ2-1	CASSQGRGGNNEQFF	TGCGCCAGCAGCCAAGGGAGGGGGGGTAACAATGAGCAGTTCTTC
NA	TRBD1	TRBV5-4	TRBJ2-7	CASSSPGQGLQYF	TGTGCCAGCAGCTCACCGGGACAGGGGTTACAGTACTTC